This TCR beta chain appears in the sequencing data of a study of CD8+CD57+ T cells in acquired aplastic anemia. Across the study: Sorted CD4+ plus CD8+ cells gave DNA averaging approximately 3.2 ug. Among healthy donors, CD4+ cells averaged approximately 10 million reads. Study-level points and caveats: Sharing between patients and controls was observed for around 30 CD8+ CDR3 sequences.

This clonotype was observed many times. The antigen is not known. The study profiled TCR beta VDJ and CDR3 using genomic DNA as template. One entry per CDR3 protein results from TCRdb running MiXCR on the reads. The sample includes about 150,000 distinct CDR3 sequences, 41% of them seen just once. The receptor was derived from a human donor in good health, serving as a control. Sequenced: sorted CD4+, CD8+, or CD8+CD57+ T cells (not recorded which) from PBMCs.

In DNA, the CDR3 is TGTGCCAGCAGCCAGAGGGAGGACAGGGTTAGGGAAAAACTGTTTTTT. Translating gives CASSQREDRVREKLFF. The chain carries TRBV4-2 and TRBJ1-4; the match to TRBD1 covers 8 bases. The CDR3 runs 16 residues. Germline V gene sequence: CDR1 LGHNA, CDR2 YNFKEQ. Trimming took 3 bases from V and 8 from J; bases not matched to a gene: 11.